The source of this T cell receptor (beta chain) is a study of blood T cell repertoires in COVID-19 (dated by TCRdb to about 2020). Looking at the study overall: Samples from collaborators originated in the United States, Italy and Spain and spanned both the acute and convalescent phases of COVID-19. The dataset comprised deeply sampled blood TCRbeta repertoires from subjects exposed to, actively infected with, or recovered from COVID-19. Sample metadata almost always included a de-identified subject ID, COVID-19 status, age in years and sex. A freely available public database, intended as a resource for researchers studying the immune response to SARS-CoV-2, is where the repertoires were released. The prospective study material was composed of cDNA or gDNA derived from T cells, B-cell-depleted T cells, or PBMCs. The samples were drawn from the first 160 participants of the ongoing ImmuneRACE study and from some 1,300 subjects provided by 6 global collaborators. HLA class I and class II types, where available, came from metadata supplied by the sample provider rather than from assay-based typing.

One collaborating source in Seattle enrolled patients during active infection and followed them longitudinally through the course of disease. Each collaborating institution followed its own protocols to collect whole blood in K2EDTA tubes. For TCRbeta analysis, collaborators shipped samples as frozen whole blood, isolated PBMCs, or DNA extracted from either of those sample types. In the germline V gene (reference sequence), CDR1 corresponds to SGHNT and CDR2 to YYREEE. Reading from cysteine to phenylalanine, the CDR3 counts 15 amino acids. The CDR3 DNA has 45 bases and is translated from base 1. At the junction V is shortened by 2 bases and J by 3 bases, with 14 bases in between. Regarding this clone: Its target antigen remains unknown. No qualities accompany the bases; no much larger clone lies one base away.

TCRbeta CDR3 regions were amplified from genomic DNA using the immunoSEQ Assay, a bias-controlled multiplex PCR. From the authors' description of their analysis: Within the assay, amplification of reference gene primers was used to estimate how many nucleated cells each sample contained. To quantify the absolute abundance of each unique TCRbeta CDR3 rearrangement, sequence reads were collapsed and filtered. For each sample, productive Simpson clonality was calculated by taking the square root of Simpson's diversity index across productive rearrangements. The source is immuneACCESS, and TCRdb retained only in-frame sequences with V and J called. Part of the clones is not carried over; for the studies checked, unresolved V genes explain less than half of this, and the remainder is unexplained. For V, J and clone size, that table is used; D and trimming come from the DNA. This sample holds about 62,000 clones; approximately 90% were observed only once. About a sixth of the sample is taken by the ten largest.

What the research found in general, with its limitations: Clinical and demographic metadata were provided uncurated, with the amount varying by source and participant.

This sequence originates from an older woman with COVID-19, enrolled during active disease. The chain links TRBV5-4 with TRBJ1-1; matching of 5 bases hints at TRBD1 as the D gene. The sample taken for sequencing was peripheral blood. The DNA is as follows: TGTGCCAGCAGCTTAAGGGGCCCCGAGGACACTGAAGCTTTCTTT. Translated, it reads CASSLRGPEDTEAFF. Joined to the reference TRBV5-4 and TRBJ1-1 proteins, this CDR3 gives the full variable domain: ETGVTQSPTHLIKTRGQQVTLRCSSQSGHNTVSWYQQALGQGPQFIFQYYREEENGRGNFPPRFSGLQFPNYSSELNVNALELDDSALYLCASSLRGPEDTEAFFGQGTRLTVV.